These 15 T cell receptor beta chains originate from one sample sequenced in a study of regulatory T cells in long-lasting Graves disease. Assembly of TCR beta libraries relied on iRepertoire HTBI primers together with Arm-PCR of CDR3 regions. TCRdb reprocessed the multiplex PCR reads with MiXCR, giving one entry per CDR3 protein. The sample holds 300,000 to 400,000 distinct CDR3 sequences, about a sixth seen once. Time point defined: newly diagnosed GD, antithyroid drugs for less than 3 months. PBMC RNA was the source of the TCR library. The sequences come from peripheral blood mononuclear cells (PBMCs), collected at new diagnosis, from a patient treated with antithyroid drugs. These receptor sequences come from a female donor with Graves disease.

The chain has TRBV20-1 and TRBJ1-5, with 8 bases aligning to TRBD1. This CDR3 is 14 amino acids long. V trimming: 5 bases; J trimming: 5 bases; junction bases outside the gene matches: 8. Germline CDR1 reads DFQATT; CDR2 reads SNEGSKA (reference sequence). CDR3 amino acids: CSASMDREDQPQHF. CDR3 bases: TGCAGTGCTTCTATGGACAGGGAGGATCAGCCCCAGCATTTT.

This clonotype showed up many times. The chain links TRBV27 to TRBJ2-2, with 14 bases that match TRBD2. The CDR3 length is 20 residues. Germline V gene data show CDR1 as MNHEY and CDR2 as SMNVEV (reference sequence). V lost 5 bases, J lost 5 bases, and 16 bases stayed unmatched. The CDR3 is CASSPRLAGGPSQITGELFF. The CDR3 DNA reads as TGTGCCAGCAGTCCTCGACTAGCGGGAGGGCCTTCTCAAATAACCGGGGAGCTGTTTTTT.

A word on this clonotype: A much larger clone differs by one base, so this may be a read error. The J gene is TRBJ1-1, the V gene TRBV7-3, with D hard to call. The V gene's germline CDR1 is SGHTA and CDR2 FQGTGA. The CDR3 sequence is 14 residues long. Trimming stripped 5 bases from V and 4 bases from J, with 14 bases between. CDR3 sequence reads: CASSPLVGSTEAFF. CDR3 sequence (DNA): TGTGCCAGCAGCCCTCTGGTCGGGAGCACTGAAGCTTTCTTT.

V and J are TRBV18 and TRBJ1-1; D is uncertain. CDR3 length equals 16 residues. The V end was cut by 0 bases, the J end by 7 bases, with 18 bases between. From germline, CDR1 is KGHSH and CDR2 LQKENI. CDR3 nucleotide sequence: TGTGCCAGCTCACCACCGGGATTCGGTGAAAGGGATGAAGCTTTCTTT. Translation: CASSPPGFGERDEAFF.

This clonotype was observed at least ten times. This sequence joins TRBV3-1 and TRBJ2-7; 8 bases align to TRBD2. Germline CDR1 LGHDT, CDR2 YNNKEL (reference sequence). The CDR3 totals 17 residues. Trimming removed 0 bases from V and 0 bases from J; junction bases left unmatched: 7. In nucleotides, the CDR3 is TGTGCCAGCAGCCAAGATCGGGGAAGCGGGAGCTCCTACGAGCAGTACTTC. Protein: CASSQDRGSGSSYEQYF.

This clonotype has a count of ten or more. This chain connects TRBV9 to TRBJ2-7; 11 nucleotides agree with TRBD1. The CDR3 covers 15 residues. The V and J ends lost 4 bases and 3 bases, in that order; junction bases with no gene match: 6. CDR1 is SGDLS and CDR2 is YYNGEE in the germline V gene. CDR3 coding DNA: TGTGCCAGCAGCACCGGACAGGGGGCTATCTACGAGCAGTACTTC. It codes for CASSTGQGAIYEQYF.

The chain uses TRBV9 and TRBJ1-1; possibly TRBD1 for D (5 bases). The CDR3 is made up of 15 amino acids. With 0 bases removed from V and 0 bases from J, the gap between germline ends came to 9 bases. CDR1 SGDLS and CDR2 YYNGEE come from the germline V gene. CDR3 in amino acids: CASSVEEGMNTEAFF. CDR3 DNA sequence: TGTGCCAGCAGCGTAGAGGAGGGGATGAACACTGAAGCTTTCTTT.

This clonotype has ten or more counts. This chain connects TRBV2 to TRBJ1-5; 8 positions agree with TRBD1. The junction had 11 bases not matched to a gene; V was cut back by 7 bases and J by 6 bases. This CDR3 has 15 amino acids. Germline assignment: CDR1 SNHLY and CDR2 FYNNEI. The CDR3 DNA reads as TGTGCCAGCACACTACTCGGACAGGGAGGTCAGCCCCAGCATTTT. Translation gives CASTLLGQGGQPQHF. Full variable domain (rest looked up from reference TRBV2 and TRBJ1-5): EPEVTQTPSHQVTQMGQEVILRCVPISNHLYFYWYRQILGQKVEFLVSFYNNEISEKSEIFDDQFSVERPDGSNFTLKIRSTKLEDSAMYFCASTLLGQGGQPQHFGDGTRLSIL.

The rearrangement joins TRBV6-1 to TRBJ2-1; TRBD2 matches 9 bases. The CDR3 loop spans 15 amino acids. The V segment lost 6 bases and the J segment 4 bases; nucleotides outside the gene matches: 7. CDR1 is MNHNS and CDR2 is SASEGT in the germline V gene. The CDR3 DNA reads as TGTGCCAGCAGCTCCGGGACTAGCAGGTACAATGAGCAGTTCTTC. Its protein product is CASSSGTSRYNEQFF.

This chain links TRBV12-3 or TRBV12-4 with TRBJ2-7, with D possibly matching TRBD1 (5 bases). V was pared by 5 bases and J by 0 bases, with 8 bases between. The CDR3 consists of 13 residues. CDR3 amino acids: CASSTGISYEQYF. In nucleotides, the CDR3 is TGTGCCAGCAGTACAGGTATCTCCTACGAGCAGTACTTC.

This clonotype was counted ten times or more. The V and J genes are TRBV3-1 and TRBJ1-2, with D uncertain. The CDR3 consists of 15 residues. The V gene's germline CDR1 is LGHDT and CDR2 YNNKEL (reference sequence). Trimming pared 0 bases from V and 0 bases from J, leaving 8 bases between. CDR3 amino acids: CASSQDLAANYGYTF. The CDR3 DNA reads as TGTGCCAGCAGCCAAGATCTTGCAGCTAACTATGGCTACACCTTC.

This clonotype was observed many times. The chain couples TRBV6-2 or TRBV6-3 to TRBJ1-1; D gene uncertain. Germline CDR1 reads MNHEY; CDR2 reads SVGEGT. The CDR3 runs to 14 residues. Trimming shortened V by 6 bases and J by 1 base, and 12 bases separated the two germline ends. The CDR3: CASRSLPRNTEAFF. As DNA, the CDR3 is TGTGCCAGCAGGTCCCTCCCAAGGAACACTGAAGCTTTCTTT.

This clonotype has ten or more counts. The V gene is TRBV10-3, the J gene TRBJ1-2; the D gene is possibly TRBD1 (5 bases). The CDR3 extends over 14 amino acids. Per the germline V gene, CDR1 is ENHRY and CDR2 is SYGVKD. Trimming stripped 7 bases from V and 0 bases from J, with 12 bases between. The CDR3 nucleotides read TGTGCCATCACTGCGACAGCCACTAACTATGGCTACACCTTC. It specifies CAITATATNYGYTF.

J is TRBJ2-7 and V is TRBV29-1; 11 nucleotides line up with TRBD1. The CDR3 covers 15 residues. Trimming cost V 2 bases and J 7 bases; bases outside gene matches: 10. In germline, CDR1 is SQVTM, CDR2 ANQGSEA. As DNA, the CDR3 is TGCAGCGTTGAACGGACAGGGGGCCTCTCGGGGGAGCAGTACTTC. Its protein is CSVERTGGLSGEQYF.

Many counts were recorded for this clonotype. The V gene is TRBV6-2 or TRBV6-3, the J gene TRBJ1-5, with 7 bases fitting TRBD1. Per germline, CDR1 MNHEY and CDR2 SVGEGT. The CDR3 runs to 15 residues. With V trimmed by 5 bases and J by 4 bases, 8 bases remained unmatched. The DNA for the CDR3 is TGTGCCAGCAGTCAACAGGGGATTGGGAATCAGCCCCAGCATTTT. This translates into CASSQQGIGNQPQHF.